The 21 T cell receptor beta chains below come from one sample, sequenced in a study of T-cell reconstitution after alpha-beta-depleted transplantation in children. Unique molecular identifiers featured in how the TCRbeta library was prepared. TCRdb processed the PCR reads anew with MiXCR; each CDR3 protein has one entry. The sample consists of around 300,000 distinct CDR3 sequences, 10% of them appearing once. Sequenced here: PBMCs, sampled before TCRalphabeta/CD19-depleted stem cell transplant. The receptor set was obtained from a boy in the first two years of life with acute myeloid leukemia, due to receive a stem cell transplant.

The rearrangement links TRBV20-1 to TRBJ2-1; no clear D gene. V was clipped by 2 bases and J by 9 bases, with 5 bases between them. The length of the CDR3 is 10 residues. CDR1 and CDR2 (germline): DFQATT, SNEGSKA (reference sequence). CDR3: CSARTREQFF. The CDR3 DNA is TGCAGTGCTAGAACCCGTGAGCAGTTCTTC.

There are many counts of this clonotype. CDR3 nucleotide sequence: TGCGCCAGCAGCTTGGGAGACAGGGTACGGCCTTACAATGAGCAGTTCTTC. It codes for CASSLGDRVRPYNEQFF. The chain carries TRBV5-1 and TRBJ2-1, with TRBD1 identical over 7 bases. Germline CDR1 SGHRS, CDR2 YFSETQ. The CDR3 spans 17 residues. Losses at the gene ends were 0 bases for V and 4 bases for J; bases not matched to a gene: 10.

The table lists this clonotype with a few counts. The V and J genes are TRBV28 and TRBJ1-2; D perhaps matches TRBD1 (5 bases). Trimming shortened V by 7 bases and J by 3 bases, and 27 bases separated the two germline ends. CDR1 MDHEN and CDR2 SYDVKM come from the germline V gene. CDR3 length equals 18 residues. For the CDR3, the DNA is TGTGCCAGCACCCTGTCTACTTTCCAGGGAGACCGAGACTATGGCTACACCTTC. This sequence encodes CASTLSTFQGDRDYGYTF.

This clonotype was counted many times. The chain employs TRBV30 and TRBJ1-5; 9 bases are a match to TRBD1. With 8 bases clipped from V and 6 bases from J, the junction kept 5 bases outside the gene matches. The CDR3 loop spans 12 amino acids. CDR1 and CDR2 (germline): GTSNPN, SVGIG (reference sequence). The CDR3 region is CAGGQGGQPQHF. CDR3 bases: TGTGCCGGGGGACAGGGTGGTCAGCCCCAGCATTTT.

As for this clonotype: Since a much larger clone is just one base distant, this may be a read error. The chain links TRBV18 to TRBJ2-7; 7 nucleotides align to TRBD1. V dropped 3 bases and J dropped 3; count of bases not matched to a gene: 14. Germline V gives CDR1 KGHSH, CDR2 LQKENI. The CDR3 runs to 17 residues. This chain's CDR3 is CASSPYPAGTVVYEQYF. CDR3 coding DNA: TGTGCCAGCTCACCCTATCCTGCCGGGACAGTGGTCTACGAGCAGTACTTC.

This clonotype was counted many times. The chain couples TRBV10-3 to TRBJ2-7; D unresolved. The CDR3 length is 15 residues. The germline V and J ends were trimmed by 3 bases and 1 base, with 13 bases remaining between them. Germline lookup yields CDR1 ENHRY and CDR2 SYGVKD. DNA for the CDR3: TGTGCCATCAGTGATGGCATGGCAGTTTCCTACGAGCAGTACTTC. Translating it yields CAISDGMAVSYEQYF.

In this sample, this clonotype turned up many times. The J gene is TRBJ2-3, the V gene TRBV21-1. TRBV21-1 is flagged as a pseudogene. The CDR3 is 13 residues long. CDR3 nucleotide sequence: TGTGCCAGCAGCAAAGTAGGCACAGATACGCAGTATTTT. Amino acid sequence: CASSKVGTDTQYF.

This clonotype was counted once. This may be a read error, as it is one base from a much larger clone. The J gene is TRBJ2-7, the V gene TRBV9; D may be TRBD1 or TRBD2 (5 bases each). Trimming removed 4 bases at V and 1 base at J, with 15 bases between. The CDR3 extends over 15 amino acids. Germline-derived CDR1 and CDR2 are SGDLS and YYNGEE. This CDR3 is CASSIAGTPSYEQYF. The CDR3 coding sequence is TGTGCCAGCAGCATAGCTGGGACCCCGTCCTACGAGCAGTACTTC.

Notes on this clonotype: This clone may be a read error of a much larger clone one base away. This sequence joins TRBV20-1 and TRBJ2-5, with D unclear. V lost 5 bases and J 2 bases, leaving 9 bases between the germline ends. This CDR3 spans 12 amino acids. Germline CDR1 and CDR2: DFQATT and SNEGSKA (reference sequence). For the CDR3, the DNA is TGCAGTGCTCGTCGACAACAAGAGACCCAGTACTTC. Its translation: CSARRQQETQYF.

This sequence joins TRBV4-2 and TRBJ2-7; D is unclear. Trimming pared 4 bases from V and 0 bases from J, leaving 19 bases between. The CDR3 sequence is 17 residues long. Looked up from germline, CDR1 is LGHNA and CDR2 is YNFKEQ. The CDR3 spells CASSPGLLCFLSYEQYF. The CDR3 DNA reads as TGTGCCAGCAGCCCCGGGCTCCTCTGCTTTCTCTCCTACGAGCAGTACTTC.

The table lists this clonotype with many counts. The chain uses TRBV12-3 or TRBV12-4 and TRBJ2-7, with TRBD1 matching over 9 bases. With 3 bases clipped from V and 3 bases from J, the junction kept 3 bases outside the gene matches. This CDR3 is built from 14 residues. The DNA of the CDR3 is TGTGCCAGCAGTTTGGAGGGACAGGGCTACGAGCAGTACTTC. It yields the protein CASSLEGQGYEQYF.

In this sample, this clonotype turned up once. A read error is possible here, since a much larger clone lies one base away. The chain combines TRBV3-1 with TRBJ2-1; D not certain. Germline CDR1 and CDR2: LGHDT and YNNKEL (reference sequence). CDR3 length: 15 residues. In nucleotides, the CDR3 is TGTGCCTGCAGCCAAGATCCCCCCGCTTACAATGAGCAGTTCTTC. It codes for CACSQDPPAYNEQFF.

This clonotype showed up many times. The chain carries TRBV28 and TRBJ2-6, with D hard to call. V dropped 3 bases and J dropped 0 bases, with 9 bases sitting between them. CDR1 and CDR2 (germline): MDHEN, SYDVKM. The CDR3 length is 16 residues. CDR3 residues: CASSFSEPSGANVLTF. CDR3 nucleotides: TGTGCCAGCAGTTTTAGTGAACCCTCTGGGGCCAACGTCCTGACTTTC.

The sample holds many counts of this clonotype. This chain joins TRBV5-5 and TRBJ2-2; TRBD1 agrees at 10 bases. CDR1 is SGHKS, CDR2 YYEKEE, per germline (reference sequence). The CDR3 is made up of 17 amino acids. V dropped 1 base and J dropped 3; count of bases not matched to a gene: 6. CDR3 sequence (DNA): TGTGCCAGCAGCTTGACTACGGGACAGGGGTACACCGGGGAGCTGTTTTTT. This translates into CASSLTTGQGYTGELFF.

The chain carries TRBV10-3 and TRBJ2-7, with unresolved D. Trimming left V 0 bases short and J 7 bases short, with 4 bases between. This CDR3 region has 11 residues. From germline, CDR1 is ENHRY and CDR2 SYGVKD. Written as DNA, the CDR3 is TGTGCCATCAGTGAGTCGCAGGAGCAGTACTTC. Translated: CAISESQEQYF.

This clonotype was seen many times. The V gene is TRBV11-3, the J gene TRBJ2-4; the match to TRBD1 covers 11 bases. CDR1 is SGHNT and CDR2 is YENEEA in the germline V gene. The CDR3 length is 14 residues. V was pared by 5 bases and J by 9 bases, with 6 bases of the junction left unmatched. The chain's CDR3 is CASSPGTGGGIQYF. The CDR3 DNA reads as TGTGCCAGCAGCCCCGGGACAGGGGGGGGCATTCAGTACTTC. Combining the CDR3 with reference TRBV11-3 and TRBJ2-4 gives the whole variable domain EAGVVQSPRYKIIEKKQPVAFWCNPISGHNTLYWYLQNLGQGPELLIRYENEEAVDDSQLPKDRFSAERLKGVDSTLKIQPAELGDSAVYLCASSPGTGGGIQYFGAGTRLSVL.

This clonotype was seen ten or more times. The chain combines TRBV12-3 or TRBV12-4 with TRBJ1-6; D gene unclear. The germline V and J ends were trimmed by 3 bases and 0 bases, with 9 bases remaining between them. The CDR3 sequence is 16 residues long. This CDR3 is CASSFSLPSYNSPLHF. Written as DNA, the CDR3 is TGTGCCAGCAGTTTTTCCCTTCCCTCCTATAATTCACCCCTCCACTTT.

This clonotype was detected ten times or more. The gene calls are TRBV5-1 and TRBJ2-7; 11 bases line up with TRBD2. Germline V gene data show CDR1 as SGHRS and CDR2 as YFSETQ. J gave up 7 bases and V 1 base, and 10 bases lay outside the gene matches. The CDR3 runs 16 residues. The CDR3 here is CASSLLVAGGPEEQYF. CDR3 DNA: TGCGCCAGCAGCTTGCTCGTAGCGGGAGGGCCGGAGGAGCAGTACTTC.

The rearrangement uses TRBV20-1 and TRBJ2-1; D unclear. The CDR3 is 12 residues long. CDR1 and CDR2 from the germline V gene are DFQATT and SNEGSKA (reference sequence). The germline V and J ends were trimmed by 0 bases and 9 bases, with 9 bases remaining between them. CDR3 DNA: TGCAGTGCTAGAGATAAAGGCCGTGAGCAGTTCTTC. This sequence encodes CSARDKGREQFF.

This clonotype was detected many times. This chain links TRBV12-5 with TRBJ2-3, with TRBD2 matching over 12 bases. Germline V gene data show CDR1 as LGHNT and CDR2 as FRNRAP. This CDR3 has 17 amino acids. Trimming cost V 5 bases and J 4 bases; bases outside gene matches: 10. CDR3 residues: CASGNGLAGIRADTQYF. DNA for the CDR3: TGTGCTAGTGGTAACGGACTAGCGGGAATTCGGGCAGATACGCAGTATTTT.

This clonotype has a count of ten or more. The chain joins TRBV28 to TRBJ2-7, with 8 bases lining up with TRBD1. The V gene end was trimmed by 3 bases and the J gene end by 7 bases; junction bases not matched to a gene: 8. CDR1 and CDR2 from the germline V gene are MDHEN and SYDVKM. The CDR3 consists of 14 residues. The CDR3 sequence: CASSLSDRGLEQYF. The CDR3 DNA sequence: TGTGCCAGCAGTTTGTCCGACAGGGGCCTGGAGCAGTACTTC.